This TCR beta chain was recovered during a study of CD8 T cells in Susac syndrome. In blood CD8+ and CD4+ T cells, TCR beta underwent sequencing. TEMRA cells underwent FACS enrichment and CD8+ and CD4+ T cells underwent negative isolation. Germline V lookup: CDR1 SQVTM, CDR2 ANQGSEA. V shed 6 bases, J shed 4 bases, and the junction held 16 bases outside the gene matches. This CDR3 region has 17 residues. It was with random hexamers that 0.5 to 1 ug RNA was reverse transcribed. The amplification used immunoSEQ multiplex PCR on TCR beta CDR3; it spanned 54 Vbeta and 13 Jbeta. TCRdb reprocessed the immunoSEQ multiplex PCR reads with MiXCR, giving one entry per CDR3 protein. The table has fewer than 85,000 distinct CDR3 sequences, approximately 95% seen once.

The origin of this receptor is a human donor with multiple sclerosis. The chain links TRBV29-1 to TRBJ1-2; TRBD1 aligns across 11 bases. Input material: CD8+ T cells from PBMCs. This chain's CDR3 is CSVGGSGQGVFGYGYTF. The CDR3 DNA sequence: TGCAGCGTCGGGGGGTCGGGACAGGGGGTCTTTGGCTATGGCTACACCTTC. Drawing the rest from reference TRBV29-1 and TRBJ1-2, the complete variable domain is SAVISQKPSRDICQRGTSLTIQCQVDSQVTMMFWYRQQPGQSLTLIATANQGSEATYESGFVIDKFPISRPNLTFSTLTVSNMSPEDSSIYLCSVGGSGQGVFGYGYTFGSGTRLTVV.